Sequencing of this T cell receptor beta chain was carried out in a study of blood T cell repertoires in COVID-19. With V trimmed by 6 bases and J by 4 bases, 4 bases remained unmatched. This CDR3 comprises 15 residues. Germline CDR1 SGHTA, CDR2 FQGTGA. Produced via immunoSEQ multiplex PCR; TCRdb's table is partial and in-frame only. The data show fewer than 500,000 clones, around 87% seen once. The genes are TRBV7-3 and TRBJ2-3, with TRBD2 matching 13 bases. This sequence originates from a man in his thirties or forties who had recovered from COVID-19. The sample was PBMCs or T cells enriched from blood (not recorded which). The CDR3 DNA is TGTGCCAGCAGTCGAACTAGCGGGGGGGCAGATACGCAGTATTTT. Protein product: CASSRTSGGADTQYF.